This T cell receptor (beta chain) was sequenced in a study of T-cell memory formation after mild COVID-19. Libraries for TCRalpha and TCRbeta carried sample barcodes and unique molecular identifiers via 5'RACE. TCRdb independently ran MiXCR on the 5' RACE reads; one entry per CDR3 protein. The sample carries just under 550,000 distinct CDR3 sequences, roughly 22% recorded once. Study-level findings and limits: Among clones contracting day 15 to 85, CD4/CD8 was balanced, whereas later expanders leaned CD4+. Among contracting clones, CD4+ were mainly CM/EM and CD8+ enriched in EMRA.

About this clonotype: The antigen is unknown.

The sequence came from an adult woman who had mild COVID-19 (a few samples of this study predate the infection). Cell type and time point are not known. The sample taken for sequencing was PBMCs or a T cell subset sorted from them (not recorded which).

For the CDR3, the DNA is TGCGCCAGCAGCTTTGACTACTCCTACGAGCAGTACTTC. Protein: CASSFDYSYEQYF. This rearrangement joins TRBV5-1 to TRBJ2-7; D possibly corresponds to TRBD2 (5 bases). The V end lost 2 bases, the J end lost 0 bases, and 6 bases lay between the germline ends. Germline CDR1 is SGHRS and CDR2 is YFSETQ. The CDR3 totals 13 residues.